The source of this TCR beta chain is a study of T-cell reconstitution after alpha-beta-depleted transplantation in children. Unique molecular identifiers were incorporated during preparation of the TCRbeta library. One entry per CDR3 protein, called by TCRdb with MiXCR from the PCR reads. The table has a few hundred thousand distinct CDR3 sequences, 27% seen once; the top ten hold about 35%. Germline CDR1 is SGHVS and CDR2 is FNYEAQ. The CDR3 contains 15 residues. The V gene lost 1 base and the J gene lost 3 bases, with 13 bases spanning the gap. This clonotype was observed a few times. This clonotype originated in a boy younger than two with Wiskott-Aldrich syndrome, due to receive a stem cell transplant. Material: PBMCs, obtained before TCRalphabeta/CD19-depleted stem cell transplant. V and J are TRBV7-6 and TRBJ2-7, with a tentative D call TRBD2 (5 bases). CDR3 bases: TGTGCCAGCAGCTTAGGTGGGTCGGGGAACTACGAGCAGTACTTC. Its translation is CASSLGGSGNYEQYF.